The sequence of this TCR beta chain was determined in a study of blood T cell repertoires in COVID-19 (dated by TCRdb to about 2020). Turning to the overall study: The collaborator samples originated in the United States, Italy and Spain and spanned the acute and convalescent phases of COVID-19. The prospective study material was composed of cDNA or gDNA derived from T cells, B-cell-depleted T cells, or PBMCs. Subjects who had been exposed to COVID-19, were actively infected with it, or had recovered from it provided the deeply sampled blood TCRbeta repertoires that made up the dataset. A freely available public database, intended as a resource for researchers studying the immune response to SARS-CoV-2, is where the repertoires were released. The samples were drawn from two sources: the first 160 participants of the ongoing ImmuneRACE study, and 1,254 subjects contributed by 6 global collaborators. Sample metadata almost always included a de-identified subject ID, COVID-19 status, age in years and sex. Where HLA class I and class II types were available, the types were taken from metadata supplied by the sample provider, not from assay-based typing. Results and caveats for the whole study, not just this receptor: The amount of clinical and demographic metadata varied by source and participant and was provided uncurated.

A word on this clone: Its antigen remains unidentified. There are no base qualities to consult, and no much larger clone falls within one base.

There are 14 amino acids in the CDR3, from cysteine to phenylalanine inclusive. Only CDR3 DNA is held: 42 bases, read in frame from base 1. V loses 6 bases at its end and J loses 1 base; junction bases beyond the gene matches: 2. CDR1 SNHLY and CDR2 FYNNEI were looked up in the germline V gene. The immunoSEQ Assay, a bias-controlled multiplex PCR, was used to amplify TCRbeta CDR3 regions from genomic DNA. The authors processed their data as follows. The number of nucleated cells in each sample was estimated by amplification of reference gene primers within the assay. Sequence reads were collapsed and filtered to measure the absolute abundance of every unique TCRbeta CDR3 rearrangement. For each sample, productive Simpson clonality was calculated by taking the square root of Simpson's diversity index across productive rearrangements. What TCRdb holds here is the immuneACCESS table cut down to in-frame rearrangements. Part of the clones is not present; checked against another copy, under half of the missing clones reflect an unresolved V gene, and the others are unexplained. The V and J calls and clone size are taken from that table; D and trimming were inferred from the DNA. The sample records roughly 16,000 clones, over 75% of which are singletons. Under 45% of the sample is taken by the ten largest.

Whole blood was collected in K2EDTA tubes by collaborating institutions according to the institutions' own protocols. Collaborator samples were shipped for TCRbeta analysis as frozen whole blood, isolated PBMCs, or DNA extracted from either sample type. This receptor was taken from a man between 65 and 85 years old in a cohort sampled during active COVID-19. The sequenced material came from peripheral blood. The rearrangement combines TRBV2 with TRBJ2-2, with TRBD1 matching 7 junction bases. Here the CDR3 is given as CASRRTGNTGELFF. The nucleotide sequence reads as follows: TGTGCCAGCAGGAGGACAGGGAACACCGGGGAGCTGTTTTTT.